The 14 T cell receptor beta chains given below trace back to one sample, sequenced in a study of shared clonotypes between healthy human individuals. Produced via immunoSEQ multiplex PCR; TCRdb's table is partial and in-frame only. The table has fewer than 600,000 clones, roughly three quarters seen once. The sample consisted of PBMCs. These receptors were taken from a woman in her forties in good health. Some clones in this sample may be carry-over from other donors' samples.

DNA for the CDR3: TGTGCCAGCAGCCAAGCGACTAGCGGGACCTACGAGCAGTACTTC. Amino acids: CASSQATSGTYEQYF. The chain joins TRBV4-2 to TRBJ2-7; the match to TRBD2 covers 11 bases. From germline, CDR1 is LGHNA and CDR2 YNFKEQ. CDR3 size: 15 residues. V lost 1 base and J lost 2; bases outside the gene matches: 1.

Worth noting for this clone: This clone may be a read error of a much larger clone one base away. The chain has TRBV28 and TRBJ1-5; 7 bases line up with TRBD1. CDR1 MDHEN and CDR2 SYDVKM come from the germline V gene. The CDR3 has 16 residues. CDR3 in amino acids: CASSFRPSRGDQPRHF. The CDR3, as DNA: TGTGCCAGCAGTTTTCGCCCCAGCAGGGGGGATCAGCCCCGGCATTTT.

With regard to this clone: A far larger clone is a single base away, which makes a read error likely. The same CDR3 can be traced to other DNA sequences in this sample. The chain carries TRBV6-1 and TRBJ2-7; 9 nucleotides line up with TRBD1. Germline V lookup: CDR1 MNHNS, CDR2 SASEGT. The CDR3 has 14 amino acids. CDR3 sequence reads: CASSPTGGLYEQYF. The CDR3 DNA reads as TGCGCCAGCAGTCCGACAGGGGGGCTCTACGAGCAGTACTTC.

This sequence joins TRBV19 and TRBJ2-7; D is unresolved. V lost 5 bases and J lost 9, with 20 bases in between. Germline CDR1 reads LNHDA; CDR2 reads SQIVND (reference sequence). This CDR3 contains 14 residues. The CDR3 loop is CASSPGPPTTRQYF. CDR3 bases: TGTGCCAGTAGTCCCGGCCCTCCAACTACGAGGCAGTACTTC.

This clone was detected only a few times. The J gene is TRBJ1-3, the V gene TRBV6-1; a weak D match, TRBD1 (5 bases). This CDR3 comprises 15 residues. Germline CDR1 MNHNS, CDR2 SASEGT. Trimming took off 3 bases at V and 2 bases at J, with 11 bases between the two ends. CDR3 sequence reads: CASSEGGVPGNTIYF. The CDR3 nucleotides are TGTGCCAGCAGTGAGGGGGGGGTCCCTGGAAACACCATATATTTT.

The sample holds one count of this clone. Distinct nucleotide sequences in the sample also encode this CDR3. The rearrangement uses TRBV7-3 and TRBJ2-7, with 7 bases matching TRBD1. V shed 0 bases, J shed 5 bases, and the junction held 1 base outside the gene matches. CDR1 SGHTA and CDR2 FQGTGA come from the germline V gene. The CDR3 loop spans 13 amino acids. The CDR3 region has the DNA TGTGCCAGCAGCTTAACAGGGGGCGACGAGCAGTACTTC. This encodes CASSLTGGDEQYF. Supplemented by reference TRBV7-3 and TRBJ2-7, the full variable domain reads GAGVSQTPSNKVTEKGKYVELRCDPISGHTALYWYRQSLGQGPEFLIYFQGTGAADDSGLPNDRFFAVRPEGSVSTLKIQRTERGDSAVYLCASSLTGGDEQYFGPGTRLTVT.

The chain uses TRBV7-2 and TRBJ1-5; TRBD1 matches at 7 bases. J was trimmed by 6 bases and V by 4 bases; bases with no gene match: 9. The CDR3 runs 15 residues. Germline V gene lookup returns CDR1 SGHTA and CDR2 FQGNSA. Here the CDR3 DNA reads TGTGCCAGCAGCTCCCGGTCAGGGGGGAGTCAGCCCCAGCATTTT. Translated, it gives CASSSRSGGSQPQHF.

In the case of this clone: A far larger clone is only one base removed, so a read error is likely. The rearrangement links TRBV4-1 to TRBJ1-3; D possibly corresponds to TRBD1 (5 bases). The CDR3 covers 15 residues. Per the germline V gene, CDR1 is MGHRA and CDR2 is YSYEKL. The CDR3: CASSQDRDAGNAIYF. In nucleotides, the CDR3 is TGCGCCAGCAGCCAAGATCGGGACGCGGGAAACGCCATATATTTT.

The V and J genes are TRBV19 and TRBJ2-5, with 7 bases matching TRBD2. The germline CDR1 and CDR2 sequences are LNHDA and SQIVND (reference sequence). The CDR3 sequence is 17 residues long. With V trimmed by 6 bases and J by 2 bases, 15 bases remained unmatched. CDR3 in DNA: TGTGCCAGTAGCCCCCGGCGGGCTAGCGGAAGTCAAGAGACCCAGTACTTC. The encoded protein is CASSPRRASGSQETQYF.

A few counts support this clone. This likely reflects a read error, since a far larger clone is one base away. Lacking the conserved final phenylalanine or tryptophan, this CDR3 likely reflects a read error. The chain employs TRBV5-1 and TRBJ1-2, with 8 bases fitting TRBD1. V shed 0 bases and J 8 bases; nucleotides not matched to a gene: 9. Looked up from germline, CDR1 is SGHRS and CDR2 is YFSETQ. The CDR3 covers 15 residues. CDR3 sequence: CASSLEAGGSGGYTL. The CDR3 coding sequence is TGCGCCAGCAGCTTGGAGGCAGGGGGCTCGGGCGGCTACACCCTC.

The gene calls are TRBV29-1 and TRBJ2-7; D may match TRBD1 or TRBD2 (7 bases each). CDR3 size: 13 residues. Trimming left V 5 bases short and J 5 bases short, with 16 bases between. Germline V gene data show CDR1 as SQVTM and CDR2 as ANQGSEA. This CDR3 reads CSVQGGSSHEQYF. The CDR3 bases are TGCAGCGTTCAGGGGGGGAGTAGCCACGAGCAGTACTTC.

The table lists this clone with a few counts. Since a far larger clone is one base different, this is likely a read error. The gene calls are TRBV4-1 and TRBJ1-1, with D unresolved. V was pared by 0 bases and J by 4 bases, with 12 bases between. CDR1 and CDR2 (germline): MGHRA, YSYEKL. This CDR3 is built from 15 residues. The CDR3 bases are TGCGCCAGCAGCCAAGAACCTCTTGATGCCACTGAAGCTTTCTTT. It encodes CASSQEPLDATEAFF.

Comments on this clone: It may be a read error: a sequence one base away is much more abundant. Other DNA variants within this sample encode the same CDR3. The chain couples TRBV7-8 to TRBJ1-2; D remains unclear. Germline CDR1 SGHVS, CDR2 FQNEAQ. Deletions cut 2 bases from V and 0 bases from J, with 19 bases between. There are 18 residues in the CDR3. In nucleotides, the CDR3 is TGTGCCAGCAGCTTAAGGCCCCCTCGGGCCCTAACTAACTATGGCTACACCTTC. Protein sequence: CASSLRPPRALTNYGYTF. Full variable domain (remainder filled in from reference TRBV7-8 and TRBJ1-2): GAGVSQSPRYKVAKRGQDVALRCDPISGHVSLFWYQQALGQGPEFLTYFQNEAQLDKSGLPSDRFFAERPEGSVSTLKIQRTQQEDSAVYLCASSLRPPRALTNYGYTFGSGTRLTVV.

V and J are TRBV28 and TRBJ2-2; D unresolved. The CDR3 sequence is 15 residues long. Germline assignment: CDR1 MDHEN and CDR2 SYDVKM. Trimming removed 3 bases at V and 6 bases at J, with 14 bases between. The CDR3 DNA is TGTGCCAGCAGTTTGAGTCAGGATGGGGCCGGGGAGCTGTTTTTT. It yields the protein CASSLSQDGAGELFF. Filled out from reference TRBV28 and TRBJ2-2, the complete variable domain reads DVKVTQSSRYLVKRTGEKVFLECVQDMDHENMFWYRQDPGLGLRLIYFSYDVKMKEKGDIPEGYSVSREKKERFSLILESASTNQTSMYLCASSLSQDGAGELFFGEGSRLTVL.